Listed below are T cell receptor beta chains from one sample, sequenced in a study of T cell repertoires in cytomegalovirus infection. Antigens for these TCRs are unknown. MiXCR was run by TCRdb on the reads, yielding one entry per CDR3 protein. The table records hundreds of thousands of distinct CDR3 sequences, roughly 30% of them present only once. The sample consisted of cultured CD8+ T cells from PBMCs, taken from culture after CMV antigen stimulation. The receptors come from a human donor in good health (CMV status not recorded). Some clones in this sample may be carry-over from other donors' samples. The CDR3 runs from the conserved cysteine through the conserved F or W. D genes are given only for firm matches. Clone size is given for some rows only: seen once, a few or many times, or a class if the clone is expanded.

TRBV7-6	-	TRBJ1-1	-	CASSLVHSEAFF	TGTGCCAGCAGCTTAGTACACAGTGAAGCTTTCTTT
TRBV7-2	-	TRBJ2-2	TRBD2	CATRDSGGWNTGELFF	TGTGCCACCCGGGATAGCGGGGGGTGGAACACCGGGGAGCTGTTTTTT
TRBV28	few	TRBJ1-2	-	CASSKQGPLYGYTF	TGTGCCAGCAGTAAGCAGGGACCCCTCTATGGCTACACCTTC
TRBV12-3/TRBV12-4	many	TRBJ1-1	-	CASSLSPQGNTEAFF	TGTGCCAGCAGTTTATCCCCACAGGGGAACACTGAAGCTTTCTTT
TRBV5-1	-	TRBJ2-1	-	CASSLLQEQFF	TGCGCCAGCAGCTTGCTACAGGAGCAGTTCTTC
TRBV6-5	few	TRBJ2-3	-	CASSVGVAQYF	TGTGCCAGCAGCGTAGGAGTAGCGCAGTATTTT
TRBV10-3	-	TRBJ2-3	-	CAISDGPETDTQYF	TGTGCCATCAGTGACGGGCCAGAAACAGATACGCAGTATTTT
TRBV20-1	-	TRBJ1-2	TRBD1	CSARGGTGVYGYTF	TGCAGTGCTAGAGGCGGGACAGGGGTTTATGGCTACACCTTC
TRBV19	few	TRBJ2-7	-	CASSPRVFPYEQYF	TGTGCCAGTAGTCCCCGGGTTTTTCCCTACGAGCAGTACTTC
TRBV5-1	-	TRBJ2-7	TRBD2	CASSYDRGGAHEQYF	TGCGCCAGCAGCTATGACCGCGGGGGGGCCCACGAGCAGTACTTC
TRBV12-3/TRBV12-4	few	TRBJ2-7	TRBD2	CASSSSRTSGRLGEQYF	TGTGCCAGCAGTTCCTCAAGGACTAGCGGGAGACTGGGCGAGCAGTACTTC
TRBV28	-	TRBJ1-5	TRBD1	CASGGTGGRQPQHF	TGTGCCAGCGGTGGGACAGGGGGCCGTCAGCCCCAGCATTTT
TRBV7-6	many	TRBJ1-1	TRBD1	CASSGGQGGNMDTEAFF	TGTGCCAGCAGCGGGGGACAGGGCGGGAATATGGACACTGAAGCTTTCTTT
TRBV7-8	many	TRBJ2-3	-	CASSPSSAGWDTQYF	TGTGCCAGCAGCCCCAGTAGCGCCGGTTGGGATACGCAGTATTTT
TRBV7-9	few	TRBJ2-3	TRBD1	CASSPRQGGTDTQYF	TGTGCCAGCAGTCCTCGACAGGGTGGAACAGATACGCAGTATTTT
TRBV12-3/TRBV12-4	-	TRBJ2-1	TRBD1	CANSSQDREWNEQFF	TGTGCCAACAGTTCACAGGACAGGGAATGGAATGAGCAGTTCTTC
TRBV5-6	once	TRBJ2-2	-	CASSFGHDTGELFF	TGTGCCAGCAGCTTCGGACACGACACCGGGGAGCTGTTTTTT
TRBV27	-	TRBJ2-1	-	CASSGTIYNEQFF	TGTGCCAGCAGTGGTACCATCTACAATGAGCAGTTCTTC
TRBV7-8	-	TRBJ2-1	-	CASSLDETYLYNGQFF	TGTGCCAGCAGCTTAGATGAGACTTACTTGTACAATGGGCAGTTCTTC
TRBV4-1	-	TRBJ1-2	-	CASSQEWTGNYGYTF	TGCGCCAGCAGCCAAGAATGGACGGGAAACTATGGCTACACCTTC
TRBV27	many	TRBJ2-1	TRBD1	CASSPGTGLYNEQFF	TGTGCCAGCAGCCCCGGGACAGGGCTTTACAATGAGCAGTTCTTC
TRBV12-3/TRBV12-4	many	TRBJ1-2	-	CASRSLSEGYTF	TGTGCCAGCAGGTCACTCTCTGAGGGCTACACCTTC
TRBV7-8	many	TRBJ1-2	-	CASSLELVGSANYGYTF	TGTGCCAGCAGCTTAGAATTGGTGGGATCGGCTAACTATGGCTACACCTTC
TRBV27	many	TRBJ2-1	-	CASSLASSYNEQFF	TGTGCCAGCTCTCTCGCTAGCTCCTACAATGAGCAGTTCTTC
TRBV5-1	few	TRBJ1-6	-	CASSWTTDRNNSPLHF	TGCGCCAGCAGCTGGACAACCGACAGGAACAATTCACCCCTCCACTTT
TRBV6-1	-	TRBJ2-1	-	CASSFMRGRGPYNEQFF	TGTGCCAGCAGTTTCATGAGGGGGCGGGGACCCTACAATGAGCAGTTCTTC
TRBV12-3/TRBV12-4	few	TRBJ1-2	-	CASSDMGPGFGYTF	TGTGCCAGCAGCGACATGGGGCCGGGGTTCGGCTACACCTTC
TRBV7-2	-	TRBJ1-6	-	CASSSHRDTNSPLHF	TGTGCCAGCAGCTCCCACCGGGACACTAATTCACCCCTCCACTTT
TRBV6-2/TRBV6-3	-	TRBJ2-3	-	CASSPLRQDIFTDTQYF	TGTGCCAGCAGTCCCCTCAGACAGGACATCTTCACAGATACGCAGTATTTT
TRBV4-1	-	TRBJ1-1	-	CASSQDSGEGANTEAFF	TGCGCCAGCAGCCAAGACTCCGGGGAAGGGGCAAACACTGAAGCTTTCTTT
TRBV27	-	TRBJ2-3	TRBD2	CASSLQTSGPSADTQYF	TGTGCCAGCAGTTTACAAACTAGCGGTCCTAGCGCAGATACGCAGTATTTT
TRBV6-2/TRBV6-3	few	TRBJ2-1	TRBD2	CASSYSGTIPSYNEQFF	TGTGCCAGCAGTTACTCGGGGACTATCCCCTCCTACAATGAGCAGTTCTTC
TRBV5-4	few	TRBJ2-1	-	CASSRVPFETPYNEQFF	TGTGCCAGCAGCCGCGTGCCATTCGAGACCCCCTACAATGAGCAGTTCTTC
TRBV7-6	few	TRBJ1-5	-	CASSSRGSPYQPQHF	TGTGCCAGCAGCTCACGGGGCAGTCCCTATCAGCCCCAGCATTTT
TRBV27	-	TRBJ2-5	-	CASSLYRSIETQYF	TGTGCCAGCAGCCTTTATCGGAGTATAGAGACCCAGTACTTC
TRBV9	-	TRBJ1-1	-	CASSVDRDMYTEAFF	TGTGCCAGCAGCGTAGACAGGGACATGTACACTGAAGCTTTCTTT
TRBV7-2	many	TRBJ2-7	-	CASSPRTETYEQYF	TGTGCCAGCAGCCCCCGGACGGAAACCTACGAGCAGTACTTC
TRBV27	-	TRBJ2-1	TRBD1	CASSLRQGESEQFF	TGTGCCAGCAGTTTACGACAGGGGGAGAGTGAGCAGTTCTTC
TRBV19	-	TRBJ1-5	-	CASSIVREWSQPQHF	TGTGCCAGTAGTATCGTCAGGGAGTGGAGTCAGCCCCAGCATTTT
TRBV10-3	few	TRBJ1-1	TRBD1	CAISDVDRGDTEAFF	TGTGCCATCAGTGATGTGGACAGGGGAGACACTGAAGCTTTCTTT
TRBV9	-	TRBJ2-7	-	CASSVGYGPYEQYF	TGTGCCAGCAGCGTAGGGTACGGGCCATACGAGCAGTACTTC
TRBV12-3/TRBV12-4	few	TRBJ1-6	TRBD1	CASSLNTGGSPLHF	TGTGCCAGCAGCCTTAACACAGGGGGTTCACCCCTCCACTTT